The 6 T cell receptor beta chains below all came from one sample that was sequenced in a study of shared clonotypes between healthy human individuals (dated by TCRdb to 2018 to 2021). Libraries were built with the immunoSEQ multiplex PCR assay. What TCRdb holds here is the immuneACCESS table cut down to in-frame rearrangements. Part of the clones is not present; checked against another copy, under half of the missing clones reflect an unresolved V gene, and the others are unexplained. For this sample there are over a million clones; around 74% appear just once. Of the sample, about 1.4% falls within the top ten clones. Material: memory CD4+ T cells sorted from blood. Interpreted using the paper, the cell subset or site label stands for: CD45RA-negative fraction. The receptors here all came from a man in his late teens or twenties in good health.

This clone was seen a handful of times. This chain joins TRBV4-1 and TRBJ1-5; 7 bases line up with TRBD1. The trim removed 1 base at V and 5 bases at J, leaving 5 bases unmatched. Germline CDR1 is MGHRA and CDR2 is YSYEKL. CDR3 length: 15 amino acids. DNA for the CDR3: TGCGCCAGCAGCCAAGCGGACAGGAAATATCAGCCCCAGCATTTT. This gives the protein CASSQADRKYQPQHF.

The rearrangement links TRBV6-6 to TRBJ2-5; D may be TRBD2 (6 bases). The CDR3 has 13 residues. Trimming took off 7 bases at V and 1 base at J, with 10 bases between the two ends. Per the germline V gene, CDR1 is MNHNY and CDR2 is SVGAGI (reference sequence). CDR3 amino acids: CASTAGTQETQYF. The CDR3 bases are TGTGCCAGCACGGCGGGGACCCAAGAGACCCAGTACTTC.

The CDR3 region is CASSEGRVRNNEKLFF. The CDR3 DNA sequence: TGTGCCAGCAGTGAGGGCCGGGTCCGTAATAATGAAAAACTGTTTTTT. The chain uses TRBV6-1 and TRBJ1-4; D uncertain. Trimming left V 3 bases short and J 4 bases short, with 15 bases between. Germline assignment: CDR1 MNHNS and CDR2 SASEGT. The CDR3 is made up of 16 amino acids.

About this clone itself: The sample has other DNA sequences that encode this CDR3 too. CDR3 in DNA: TGCGCCAGCAGCTTAACTAGCGGGGGCCTTAACACCGGGGAGCTGTTTTTT. Translated: CASSLTSGGLNTGELFF. The chain recombines TRBV5-1 with TRBJ2-2, with TRBD2 identical over 11 bases. V shed 2 bases, J shed 2 bases, and the junction held 5 bases outside the gene matches. The CDR3 totals 17 residues. Germline V gene data show CDR1 as SGHRS and CDR2 as YFSETQ.

The J gene is TRBJ2-7, the V gene TRBV2; D gene unclear. The V and J ends lost 7 bases and 2 bases respectively, with 12 bases between them. The CDR3 is 13 residues long. Germline V lookup: CDR1 SNHLY, CDR2 FYNNEI. The CDR3 DNA is TGTGCCAGCAATATGGCAGGAACCTACGAGCAGTACTTC. Encoded protein: CASNMAGTYEQYF.

V usage is TRBV11-2 and J usage is TRBJ2-7; 8 nucleotides agree with TRBD2. Germline V gene data show CDR1 as SGHAT and CDR2 as FQNNGV. The ends lost 5 bases at V and 3 bases at J; junction bases unmatched: 3. CDR3 size: 13 residues. The CDR3 protein is CASSRGRFYEQYF. CDR3 nucleotides: TGTGCCAGCAGCCGCGGGAGGTTCTACGAGCAGTACTTC. The variable domain in full, completed from reference TRBV11-2 and TRBJ2-7, reads EAGVAQSPRYKIIEKRQSVAFWCNPISGHATLYWYQQILGQGPKLLIQFQNNGVVDDSQLPKDRFSAERLKGVDSTLKIQPAKLEDSAVYLCASSRGRFYEQYFGPGTRLTVT.